At least ten counts were recorded for the clone carrying this T cell receptor beta chain. The germline V gene encodes CDR1 DFQATT and CDR2 SNEGSKA (reference sequence). V was pared by 0 bases and J by 1 base, with 11 bases of the junction left unmatched. The CDR3 consists of 17 residues. These data come from a study of Graves' ophthalmopathy and Graves' hyperthyroidism. Amplification from RNA transcripts yielded the TCR beta CDR3 regions. After a first-round RT-PCR with HTBI primers, a second-round multiplex PCR was run. TCRdb independently ran MiXCR on the multiplex PCR reads; one entry per CDR3 protein. The sample holds roughly 350,000 distinct CDR3 sequences, 17% seen once. The stable label applied to hyperthyroidism with no ophthalmopathy within 18 months of follow-up. The authors enrolled newly diagnosed hyperthyroidism patients aged 18 to 65 with under 2 months' duration. Each diagnosis was determined on the basis of clinical symptoms, serum thyroxine, TRAb, thyroid ultrasound and orbital computed tomography.

The sequencing sample was made of peripheral blood. This chain joins TRBV20-1 and TRBJ1-1; 7 positions agree with TRBD1. The clonotype originates from an adult woman with stable Graves' hyperthyroidism. The CDR3: CSAREQGRLSANTEAFF. The CDR3 nucleotides read TGCAGTGCTAGAGAACAGGGGCGCTTATCAGCGAACACTGAAGCTTTCTTT.